This TCR beta chain was sequenced for a study of cytomegalovirus exposure and HLA in healthy donors. General observations from the study: HLA alleles showed associations with approximately 15,000 TCR beta sequences in a later analysis, at a 0.05 false discovery rate.

PCR used 60 Vbeta primers and 13 Jbeta primers. Libraries were prepared by immunoSEQ multiplex PCR; TCRdb keeps only in-frame clonotypes and omits some of them. The data show roughly 160,000 clones, over 60% seen once. Germline CDR1 and CDR2: SGDLS and YYNGEE. This CDR3 has 13 amino acids. J gave up 8 bases and V 4 bases, and 6 bases lay outside the gene matches. Notes on this clone: The antigen remains unidentified.

V usage is TRBV9 and J usage is TRBJ1-2; 9 positions agree with TRBD1. The receptor was isolated from a woman in her twenties or thirties in good health and CMV-seronegative. The sequencing sample was made of PBMCs. CDR3 in amino acids: CASSKDRGMGYTF. DNA for the CDR3: TGTGCCAGCAGCAAGGACAGGGGTATGGGCTACACCTTC.